This note documents a single T cell receptor beta chain sequence. As yet, its antigen is unknown. Here immunoSEQ multiplex PCR was the method, and the copy in TCRdb shows in-frame clones only, minus some. The table includes 110,000 or so clones, approximately 91% detected once. V lost 5 bases, J lost 2 bases, and 8 bases stayed unmatched. Germline values: CDR1 LNHNV, CDR2 YYDKDF (reference sequence). The CDR3 extends over 15 amino acids. These data originate in a study of cytomegalovirus exposure and HLA in healthy donors. Study outcomes and limitations: In vitro data verified a few CMV-associated chains as specific for CMV antigens. The dataset shows that most TCR sequences were rare, while some public TCRs occurred in many donors. Per published reports, the classifier diagnosed cytomegalovirus status with high specificity and sensitivity. Researchers catalogued roughly 150 TCR beta chains as cytomegalovirus-associated.

Material for sequencing was PBMCs. The V and J genes are TRBV15 and TRBJ2-7; the match to TRBD2 covers 8 bases. The TCR comes from a man between 18 and 35 years old in good health and CMV-seropositive. CDR3 sequence: CATSGGVSGAYEQYF. CDR3 nucleotide sequence: TGTGCCACCAGCGGGGGGGTTAGCGGGGCCTACGAGCAGTACTTC.